Listed below are T cell receptor beta chains from one sample, sequenced in a study of OX40 agonist ivuxolimab in advanced cancers. Generated by immunoSEQ multiplex PCR, the TCRdb table keeps only in-frame clones and is missing some. The sample includes about 55,000 clones, about 86% of them seen just once. The input for sequencing was CD4+ or CD8+ T cells sorted from blood, taken in a trial of the OX40 agonist ivuxolimab. The receptor source for this set is an adult with an advanced solid tumor such as melanoma, head and neck, liver or kidney cancer. Both conserved end residues are part of each CDR3. D genes are given only for firm matches. Only part of the rows carry a size: once, few, many, or a class if the clone is expanded.

>TRBV6-6|TRBD2|TRBJ2-7|NA
CASSPSIGRDEQYF
TGTGCCAGCAGCCCCAGTATAGGGAGGGACGAGCAGTACTTC
>TRBV9|TRBD1|TRBJ1-2|NA
CASSVNRGRGYTF
TGTGCCAGCAGCGTTAACAGGGGCAGAGGCTACACCTTC
>TRBV5-6|NA|TRBJ2-3|NA
CASSSQGTDTQYF
TGTGCCAGCAGCTCCCAGGGCACAGATACGCAGTATTTT
>TRBV6-1|NA|TRBJ2-3|NA
CASSEWSGGAGDTQYF
TGTGCCAGCAGTGAATGGAGTGGGGGGGCGGGAGATACGCAGTATTTT
>TRBV6-5|NA|TRBJ1-3|NA
CASSYRASSSGNTIYF
TGTGCCAGCAGTTACCGGGCCTCCAGCTCTGGAAACACCATATATTTT
>TRBV6-5|NA|TRBJ1-5|NA
CASSYSLDSDQPQHF
TGTGCCAGCAGTTACTCCCTGGACTCGGATCAGCCCCAGCATTTT
>TRBV29-1|NA|TRBJ2-7|NA
CSVLVGGSYEQYF
TGCAGCGTTTTGGTTGGGGGATCCTACGAGCAGTACTTC
>TRBV2|TRBD2|TRBJ2-3|NA
CASSDLAGSTDTQYF
TGTGCCAGCAGCGACTTAGCGGGTAGCACAGATACGCAGTATTTT
>TRBV7-8|NA|TRBJ1-5|NA
CASSWDTRPQHF
TGTGCCAGCAGCTGGGATACAAGGCCCCAGCATTTT
>TRBV28|TRBD1|TRBJ2-1|NA
CASLRDSRNEQFF
TGTGCCAGCTTACGGGACAGCCGCAATGAGCAGTTCTTC
>TRBV19|TRBD1|TRBJ2-6|NA
CASTPDRAGANVLTF
TGTGCCAGTACCCCTGACAGGGCTGGGGCCAACGTCCTGACTTTC
>TRBV7-2|NA|TRBJ1-1|NA
CASSSRSGGGPEAFF
TGTGCCAGCAGCTCCCGATCCGGGGGGGGCCCTGAAGCTTTCTTT
>TRBV6-5|NA|TRBJ1-5|NA
CASSYSRGRNQPQHF
TGTGCCAGCAGTTACTCGAGGGGAAGGAATCAGCCCCAGCATTTT
>TRBV11-3|NA|TRBJ2-1|NA
CASSPSPGTESYNEQFF
TGTGCCAGCAGCCCATCACCCGGGACGGAGTCCTACAATGAGCAGTTCTTC
>TRBV15|NA|TRBJ1-1|NA
CATSRGSAAEAFF
TGTGCCACCAGCAGAGGCTCAGCGGCTGAAGCTTTCTTT
>TRBV27|NA|TRBJ1-3|NA
CASSLTGSSGNTIYF
TGTGCCAGCAGTCTTACAGGAAGCTCTGGAAACACCATATATTTT
>TRBV27|NA|TRBJ2-7|NA
CASSTWQRGEQYF
TGTGCCAGCAGTACATGGCAGAGAGGGGAGCAGTACTTC
>TRBV16|TRBD1|TRBJ2-3|NA
CASSQDRGARDTQYF
TGTGCCAGCAGCCAGGACAGGGGGGCTAGAGATACGCAGTATTTT
>TRBV6-5|NA|TRBJ1-1|NA
CASTSGALRAFF
TGTGCCAGCACGTCCGGGGCGCTTAGGGCTTTCTTT
>TRBV7-2|NA|TRBJ2-5|NA
CASSPLGAGILETQYF
TGTGCCAGCAGCCCACTGGGGGCAGGGATTTTGGAGACCCAGTACTTC
>TRBV6-1|NA|TRBJ1-3|once
CASRVANTIYF
TGTGCCAGCAGGGTGGCTAACACCATATATTTT
>TRBV18|NA|TRBJ2-2|NA
CASSPLTRTDSGELFF
TGTGCCAGCTCACCTCTGACCCGGACAGACAGCGGGGAGCTGTTTTTT
>TRBV5-6|NA|TRBJ2-7|few
CASSLAGTLTNEQYF
TGTGCCAGCAGCTTGGCCGGGACCCTGACCAACGAGCAGTACTTC
>TRBV4-1|NA|TRBJ1-1|NA
CASSQDHWTLNTEAFF
TGCGCCAGCAGCCAAGATCATTGGACACTGAACACTGAAGCTTTCTTT
>TRBV6-6|NA|TRBJ2-1|NA
CASRGLREQFF
TGTGCCAGCAGGGGGCTGAGGGAGCAGTTCTTC
>TRBV5-1|NA|TRBJ2-5|NA
CASSLVVGQQETQYF
TGCGCCAGCAGCTTGGTGGTGGGGCAGCAAGAGACCCAGTACTTC
>TRBV7-2|NA|TRBJ2-2|NA
CASSPRLNTGELFF
TGTGCCAGCAGCCCCCGACTGAACACCGGGGAGCTGTTTTTT
>TRBV10-3|NA|TRBJ1-1|NA
CAISDPGGWNEAFF
TGTGCCATCAGTGACCCGGGAGGGTGGAATGAAGCTTTCTTT
>TRBV27|NA|TRBJ1-2|once
CASTRGGAGGYTF
TGTGCCAGCACCCGAGGAGGGGCGGGTGGCTACACCTTC
>TRBV11-1|NA|TRBJ1-1|NA
CASSPTANTEAFF
TGTGCCAGCAGCCCCACAGCGAACACTGAAGCTTTCTTT
>TRBV28|NA|TRBJ1-2|once
CASTQSTFYGYTF
TGTGCCAGCACCCAAAGTACCTTCTATGGCTACACCTTC
>TRBV5-6|TRBD1|TRBJ2-7|NA
CASSLVGTGTYEQYF
TGTGCCAGCAGCTTGGTGGGGACAGGGACTTACGAGCAGTACTTC